The entry below describes one T cell receptor beta chain. This sample is drawn from a study of blood T cell repertoires in COVID-19. Study-wide background: Sites across the United States, Italy and Spain contributed samples from acute and convalescent COVID-19. PBMCs, B-cell-depleted T cells, or T cells were the source of the cDNA or gDNA that made up the material.

In the original processing: Researchers report that nucleated cell counts were estimated from reference gene primer amplification. Data came from immunoSEQ multiplex PCR; TCRdb stores just in-frame clones and leaves some out. V, J and clone size derive from that table, while D and trimming were established from the DNA sequence. The repertoire consists of roughly 180,000 clones, with 86% occurring once and the leading ten covering around 21%. The V gene end was trimmed by 4 bases and the J gene end by 5 bases; junction bases not matched to a gene: 3. The germline CDR1 and CDR2 sequences are SGHKS and YYEKEE (reference sequence). CDR3 size: 16 residues.

The sequence came from a man in his 70s with active or convalescent COVID-19. This rearrangement joins TRBV5-5 to TRBJ2-2; 15 bases agree with TRBD2. Sequenced sample: peripheral blood. The CDR3: CASSLGLAGGTGELFF. The DNA for the CDR3 is TGTGCCAGCAGCCTAGGACTAGCGGGGGGGACCGGGGAGCTGTTTTTT.